Following are 7 T cell receptor beta chains from one sample sequenced in a study of T cell clonality in common variable immunodeficiency (dated by TCRdb to about 2015). Receptor libraries were prepared by the immunoSEQ multiplex PCR assay. This immuneACCESS table, as held by TCRdb, lists in-frame sequences with V and J called but not all clones. Of the missing ones, under half trace to an unresolved V gene in checked studies; the others have no known cause. In this sample, tens of thousands of clones appear, none counted once only. The ten biggest clones cover about 2% of the sample. Sequencing input: peripheral blood mononuclear cells. The receptors originated from a person aged 18-70 years in good health.

About this clone: The sequenced fragment ends 3 residues before the CDR3 boundary, so the rest is inferred from the germline J gene. The chain carries TRBV18 and TRBJ1-4; 10 bases agree with TRBD1. The CDR3 runs to 18 residues. Germline V CDR1 and CDR2: KGHSH, LQKENI. The CDR3: CASSSFRTGGSGANVLFF. The sequenced part of the CDR3 DNA is TGTGCCAGCTCATCCTTTCGGACAGGGGGATCTGGGGCCAACGTA.

This clone was recorded at least ten times. The read halts 3 residues ahead of the CDR3 end, with the missing end drawn from the germline J gene. V is TRBV7-3 and J is TRBJ2-1; D remains ambiguous. This CDR3 region has 13 residues. Trimming pared 2 bases from V and 4 bases from J, leaving 6 bases between. Germline V gives CDR1 SGHTA, CDR2 FQGTGA. Partial CDR3 DNA: TGTGCCAGCAGCTTACCCTCGTACAATGAG. This translates into CASSLPSYNE. The full CDR3 protein is CASSLPSYNEQFF.

This clone was recorded many times. The CDR3 end falls 3 residues outside the read, so it is completed with the germline J gene. This rearrangement joins TRBV18 to TRBJ2-1; no reliable D call. Looked up from germline, CDR1 is KGHSH and CDR2 is LQKENI. CDR3 size: 16 residues. Trimming stripped 4 bases from V and 0 bases from J, with 13 bases between. CDR3 protein: CASSRLSSSSYNEQFF. The sequenced part of the CDR3 DNA is TGTGCCAGCTCACGTCTATCCTCTAGCTCCTACAATGAG.

Ten or more counts support this clone. The CDR3 goes on 3 residues after the read ends, and that part is filled in from the germline J gene. The genes are TRBV20-1 and TRBJ2-7; TRBD2 matches at 7 bases. CDR1 is DFQATT, CDR2 SNEGSKA, per germline (reference sequence). V gave up 3 bases and J gave up 3 bases; unmatched junction bases: 2. The CDR3 sequence is 12 residues long. CDR3 DNA, as far as it was read: TGCAGTGCTAGCGGGGACTACTACGAG. Translation: CSASGDYYE. From start to end, the CDR3 is CSASGDYYEQYF.

This clone was counted ten times or more. The CDR3 here is CASSPTSGALATGELFF. The sequenced CDR3 bases are TGTGCCAGTAGTCCGACTTCAGGGGCCTTAGCTACCGGGGAG. The chain combines TRBV19 with TRBJ2-2; tentative D call: TRBD1 (6 bases). The read stops 3 residues short of the end of the CDR3; the missing end is completed from the germline J gene. The V gene lost 5 bases and the J gene lost 5 bases, with 21 bases spanning the gap. This CDR3 region has 17 residues. Germline CDR1 and CDR2: LNHDA and SQIVND (reference sequence).

The sample holds many counts of this clone. Read data end 3 residues before the CDR3 end; the end is taken from the germline J gene. The identical CDR3 is also encoded by other nucleotide sequences in the sample. The V and J genes are TRBV20-1 and TRBJ1-1, with D perhaps TRBD1 (5 bases). V lost 1 base and J lost 4, with 10 bases in between. The germline gives CDR1 DFQATT, CDR2 SNEGSKA (reference sequence). There are 13 residues in the CDR3. The chain's CDR3 is CSARGGGGTEAFF. CDR3 DNA (partial): TGCAGTGCTAGAGGCGGCGGGGGCACTGAA.

This clone was detected ten times or more. The read ends 3 residues before the CDR3 terminus; that terminus is restored from the germline J gene. The J gene is TRBJ2-7, the V gene TRBV19; D uncertain. Deletions cut 3 bases from V and 3 bases from J, with 12 bases between. The CDR3 contains 14 residues. Germline CDR1 is LNHDA and CDR2 is SQIVND (reference sequence). CDR3 DNA, as far as it was read: TGTGCCAGTAGTATTGTTGAAGGGTACTACGAG. Amino acid sequence: CASSIVEGYYE. The whole CDR3 reads CASSIVEGYYEQYF.